Listed here is a single T cell receptor beta chain. Trimming pared 2 bases from V and 0 bases from J, leaving 7 bases between. Germline V gene data show CDR1 as LNHDA and CDR2 as SQIVND (reference sequence). This CDR3 spans 14 amino acids. These data belong to a study of T cells in Graves' hyperthyroidism and ophthalmopathy. About the study: Specimen type is peripheral blood, collected at initial diagnosis prior to any treatment.

Isolation of PBMCs was performed on around 10 ml fresh peripheral blood. Researchers amplified the TCR beta CDR3 regions from RNA transcripts. Initially, a first-round RT-PCR of the TCR CDR3 employed the HTBI primer set. TCRdb re-called the multiplex PCR reads with MiXCR, one entry per CDR3 protein. This sample has 450,000 to 650,000 distinct CDR3 sequences, with 17% found just once. The receptor's source is a woman aged 18-29 years with Graves' ophthalmopathy. Sequenced material: blood. V gene TRBV19 combines with J gene TRBJ2-5; tentative D call: TRBD1 (5 bases). This CDR3 reads CASSIRGDQETQYF. CDR3 DNA sequence: TGTGCCAGTAGTATAAGGGGTGACCAAGAGACCCAGTACTTC.